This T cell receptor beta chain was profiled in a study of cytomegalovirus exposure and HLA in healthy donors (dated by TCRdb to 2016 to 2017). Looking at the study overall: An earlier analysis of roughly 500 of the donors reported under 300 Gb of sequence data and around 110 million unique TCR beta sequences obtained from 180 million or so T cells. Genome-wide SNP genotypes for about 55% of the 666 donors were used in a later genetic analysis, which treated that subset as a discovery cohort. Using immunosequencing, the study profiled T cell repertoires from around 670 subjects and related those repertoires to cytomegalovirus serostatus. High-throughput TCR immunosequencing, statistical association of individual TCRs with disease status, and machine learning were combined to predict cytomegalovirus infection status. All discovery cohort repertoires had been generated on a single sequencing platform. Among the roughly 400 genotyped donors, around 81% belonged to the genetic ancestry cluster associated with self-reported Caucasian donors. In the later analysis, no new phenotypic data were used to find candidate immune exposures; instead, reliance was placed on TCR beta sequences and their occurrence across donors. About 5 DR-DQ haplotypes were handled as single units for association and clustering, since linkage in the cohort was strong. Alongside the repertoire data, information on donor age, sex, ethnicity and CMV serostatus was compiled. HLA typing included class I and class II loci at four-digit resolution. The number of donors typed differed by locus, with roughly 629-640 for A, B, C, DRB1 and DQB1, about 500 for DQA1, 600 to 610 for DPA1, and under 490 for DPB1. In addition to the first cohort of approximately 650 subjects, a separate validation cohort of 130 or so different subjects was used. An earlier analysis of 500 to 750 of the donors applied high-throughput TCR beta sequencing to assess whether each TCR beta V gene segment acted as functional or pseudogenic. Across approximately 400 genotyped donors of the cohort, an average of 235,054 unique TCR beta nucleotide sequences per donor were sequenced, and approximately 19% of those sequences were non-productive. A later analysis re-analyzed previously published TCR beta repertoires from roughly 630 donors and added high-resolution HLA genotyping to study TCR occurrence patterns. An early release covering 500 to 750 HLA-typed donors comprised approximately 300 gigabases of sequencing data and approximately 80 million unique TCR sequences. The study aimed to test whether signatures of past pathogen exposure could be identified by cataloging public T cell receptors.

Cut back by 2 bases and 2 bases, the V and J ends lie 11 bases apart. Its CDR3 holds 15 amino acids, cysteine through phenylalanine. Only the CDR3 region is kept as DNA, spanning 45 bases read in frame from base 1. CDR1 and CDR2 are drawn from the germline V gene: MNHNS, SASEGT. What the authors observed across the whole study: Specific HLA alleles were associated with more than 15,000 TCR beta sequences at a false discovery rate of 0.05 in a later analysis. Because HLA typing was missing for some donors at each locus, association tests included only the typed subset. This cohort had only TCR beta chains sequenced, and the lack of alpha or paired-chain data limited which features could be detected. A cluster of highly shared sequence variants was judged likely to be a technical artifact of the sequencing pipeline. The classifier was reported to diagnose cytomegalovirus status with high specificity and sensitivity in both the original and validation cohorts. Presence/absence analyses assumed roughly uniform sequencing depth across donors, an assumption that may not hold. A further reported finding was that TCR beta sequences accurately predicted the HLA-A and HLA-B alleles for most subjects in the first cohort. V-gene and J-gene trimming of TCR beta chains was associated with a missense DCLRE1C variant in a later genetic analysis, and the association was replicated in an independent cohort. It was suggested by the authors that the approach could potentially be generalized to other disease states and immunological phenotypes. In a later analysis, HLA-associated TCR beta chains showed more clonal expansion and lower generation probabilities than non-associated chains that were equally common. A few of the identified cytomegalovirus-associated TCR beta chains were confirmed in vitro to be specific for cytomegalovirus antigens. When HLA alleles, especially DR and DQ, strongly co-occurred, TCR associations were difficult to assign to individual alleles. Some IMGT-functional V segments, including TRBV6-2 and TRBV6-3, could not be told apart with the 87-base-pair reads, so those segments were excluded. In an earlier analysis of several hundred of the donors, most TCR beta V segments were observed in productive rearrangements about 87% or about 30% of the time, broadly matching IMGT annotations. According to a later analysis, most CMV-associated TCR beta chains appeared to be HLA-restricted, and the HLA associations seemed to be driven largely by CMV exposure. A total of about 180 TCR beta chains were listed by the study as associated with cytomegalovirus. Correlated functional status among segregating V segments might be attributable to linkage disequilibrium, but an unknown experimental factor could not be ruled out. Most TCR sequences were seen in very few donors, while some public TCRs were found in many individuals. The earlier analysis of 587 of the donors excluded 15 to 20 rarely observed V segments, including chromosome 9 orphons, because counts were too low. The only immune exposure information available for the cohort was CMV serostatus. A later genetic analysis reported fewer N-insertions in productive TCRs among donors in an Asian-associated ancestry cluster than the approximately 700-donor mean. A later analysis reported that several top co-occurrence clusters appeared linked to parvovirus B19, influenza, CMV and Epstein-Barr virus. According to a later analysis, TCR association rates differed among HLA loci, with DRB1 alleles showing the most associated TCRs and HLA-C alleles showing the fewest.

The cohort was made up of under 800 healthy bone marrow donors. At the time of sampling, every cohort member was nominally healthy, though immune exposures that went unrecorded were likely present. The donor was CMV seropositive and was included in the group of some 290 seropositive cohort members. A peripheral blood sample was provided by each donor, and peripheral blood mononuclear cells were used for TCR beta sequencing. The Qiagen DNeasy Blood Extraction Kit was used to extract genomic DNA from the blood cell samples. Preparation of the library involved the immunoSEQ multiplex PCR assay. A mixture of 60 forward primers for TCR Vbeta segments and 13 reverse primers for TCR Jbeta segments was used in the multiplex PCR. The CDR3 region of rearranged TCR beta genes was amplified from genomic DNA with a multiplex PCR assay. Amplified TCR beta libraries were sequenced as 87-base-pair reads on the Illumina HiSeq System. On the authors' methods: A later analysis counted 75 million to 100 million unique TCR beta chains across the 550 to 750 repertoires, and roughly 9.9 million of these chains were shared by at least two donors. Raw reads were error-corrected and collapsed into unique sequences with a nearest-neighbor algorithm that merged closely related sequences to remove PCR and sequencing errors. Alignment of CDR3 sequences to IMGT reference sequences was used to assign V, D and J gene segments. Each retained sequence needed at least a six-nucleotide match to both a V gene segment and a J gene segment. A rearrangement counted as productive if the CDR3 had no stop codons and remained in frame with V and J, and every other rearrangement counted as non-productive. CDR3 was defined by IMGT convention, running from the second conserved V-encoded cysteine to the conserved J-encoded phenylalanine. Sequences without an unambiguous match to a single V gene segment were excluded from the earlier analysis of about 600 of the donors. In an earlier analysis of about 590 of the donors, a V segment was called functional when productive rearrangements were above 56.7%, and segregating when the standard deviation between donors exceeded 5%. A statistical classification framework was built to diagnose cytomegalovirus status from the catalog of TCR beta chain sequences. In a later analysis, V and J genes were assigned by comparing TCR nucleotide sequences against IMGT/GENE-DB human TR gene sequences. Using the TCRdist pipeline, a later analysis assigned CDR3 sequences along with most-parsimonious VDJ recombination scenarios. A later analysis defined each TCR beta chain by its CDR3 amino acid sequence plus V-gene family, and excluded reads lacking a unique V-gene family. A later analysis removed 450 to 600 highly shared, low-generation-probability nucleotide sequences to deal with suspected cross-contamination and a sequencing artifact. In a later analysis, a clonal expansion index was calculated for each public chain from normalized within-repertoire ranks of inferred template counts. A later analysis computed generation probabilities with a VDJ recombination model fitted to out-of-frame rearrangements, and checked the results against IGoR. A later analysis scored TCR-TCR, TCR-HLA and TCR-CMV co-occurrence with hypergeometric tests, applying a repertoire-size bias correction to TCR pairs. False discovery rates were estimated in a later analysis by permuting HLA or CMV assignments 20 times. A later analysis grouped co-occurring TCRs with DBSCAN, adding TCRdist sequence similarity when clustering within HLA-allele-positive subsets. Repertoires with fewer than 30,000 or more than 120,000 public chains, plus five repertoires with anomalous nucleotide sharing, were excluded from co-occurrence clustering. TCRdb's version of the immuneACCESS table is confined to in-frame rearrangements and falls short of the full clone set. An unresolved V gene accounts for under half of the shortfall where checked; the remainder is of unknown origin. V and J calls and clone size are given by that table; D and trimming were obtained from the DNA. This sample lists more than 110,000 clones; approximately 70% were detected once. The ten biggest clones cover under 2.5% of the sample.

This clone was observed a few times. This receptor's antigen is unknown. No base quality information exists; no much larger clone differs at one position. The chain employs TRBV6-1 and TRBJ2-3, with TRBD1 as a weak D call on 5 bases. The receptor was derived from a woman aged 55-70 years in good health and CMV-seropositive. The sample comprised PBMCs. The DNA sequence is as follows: TGTGCCAGCAGTGAAATGGGGCCAGCCACAGATACGCAGTATTTT. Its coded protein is CASSEMGPATDTQYF.